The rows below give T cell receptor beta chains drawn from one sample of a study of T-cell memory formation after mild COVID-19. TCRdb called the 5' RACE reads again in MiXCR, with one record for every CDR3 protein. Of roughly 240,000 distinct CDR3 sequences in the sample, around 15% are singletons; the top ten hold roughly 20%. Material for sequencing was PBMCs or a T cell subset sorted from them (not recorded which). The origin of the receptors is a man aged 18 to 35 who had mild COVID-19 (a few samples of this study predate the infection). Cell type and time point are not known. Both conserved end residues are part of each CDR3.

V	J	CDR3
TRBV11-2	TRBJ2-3	CASSPQDGDTDTQYF
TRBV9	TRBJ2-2	CASSVAGTGELFF
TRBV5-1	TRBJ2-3	CASSLVLQGAADTQYF
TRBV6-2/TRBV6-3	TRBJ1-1	CASSPQGPSRIPEAFF
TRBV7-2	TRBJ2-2	CASSPNTGELFF
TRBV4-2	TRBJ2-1	CASSPTRYNEQFF
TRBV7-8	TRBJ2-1	CASSPSRGGDTNEQFF
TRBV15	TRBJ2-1	CATSRARLNEQFF
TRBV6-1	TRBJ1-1	CASSEQADSEAFF
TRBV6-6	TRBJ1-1	CASSQAGAEAFF
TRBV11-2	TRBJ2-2	CASSPMGGTGELFF
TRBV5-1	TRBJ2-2	CASSLAAGLNTGELFF
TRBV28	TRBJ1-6	CASGDGNSPLHF
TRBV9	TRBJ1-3	CASSVVAGTGNTIYF
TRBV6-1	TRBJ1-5	CASSESSYGWGNSNQPQHF
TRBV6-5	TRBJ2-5	CASSPLRAQETQYF
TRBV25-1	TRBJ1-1	CASSDASHTEAFF
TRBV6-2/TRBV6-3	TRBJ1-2	CASSYRGTGVDGYTF
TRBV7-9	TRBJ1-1	CASSLVVREEAFF
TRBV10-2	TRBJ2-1	CASNPVFPDNEQFF
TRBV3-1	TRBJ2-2	CASNRGFESGELFF
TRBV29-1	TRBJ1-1	CSPTGHDTEAFF
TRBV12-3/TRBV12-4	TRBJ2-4	CASRTPDNIQYF
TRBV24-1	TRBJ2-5	CATSDLRQGDAQETQYF
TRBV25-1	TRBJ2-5	CASRRGQKETQYF
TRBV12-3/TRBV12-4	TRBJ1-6	CASSFLQGNSPLHF
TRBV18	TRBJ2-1	CASSPQAYNEQFF
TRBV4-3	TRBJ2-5	CASSRWVTDETQYF
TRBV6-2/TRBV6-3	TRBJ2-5	CASSYQNGLAGRWETQYF
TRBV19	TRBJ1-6	CASSMQARNSPLHF
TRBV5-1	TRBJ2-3	CASSLAILTSTDTQYF
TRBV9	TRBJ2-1	CASSVLGTSGGDKRNEQFF
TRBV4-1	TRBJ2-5	CASSQEAHILQETQYF
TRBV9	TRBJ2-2	CASSVETENTGELFF
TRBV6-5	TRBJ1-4	CASSYGAGGGEKLFF
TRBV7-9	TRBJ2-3	CASSSLGIYTDTQYF
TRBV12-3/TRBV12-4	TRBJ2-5	CASSFSRGQETQYF
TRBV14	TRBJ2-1	CASSLRTSGDTYNEQFF
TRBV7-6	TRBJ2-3	CASSLDRDFPDTQYF
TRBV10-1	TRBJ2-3	CASSELGLAGGPDTQYF
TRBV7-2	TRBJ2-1	CASSLWGDRLAGQDYNEQFF
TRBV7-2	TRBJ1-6	CASSLLGTGDSPLHF
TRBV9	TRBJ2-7	CASSAGEFNEQYF
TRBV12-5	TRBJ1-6	CASGPGRPYNSPLHF
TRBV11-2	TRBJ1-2	CASSFDGTGGYTF
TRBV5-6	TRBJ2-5	CASSRSGAQYF
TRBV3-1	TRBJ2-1	CASSRLADEQFF
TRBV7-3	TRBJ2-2	CASSSSQGGTGELFF
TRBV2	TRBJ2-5	CASGVTGTQYF
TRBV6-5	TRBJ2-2	CASSSTPDRALNTGELFF
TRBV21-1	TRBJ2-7	CASSKKRDTSYEQYF